The clone carrying this T cell receptor beta chain occurred many times. The data were obtained in a study of neurological immune-mediated disorders. Unsorted libraries came from 2 million PBMCs stored at -80 °C. The CDR3 consists of 16 residues. One entry per CDR3 protein results from TCRdb running MiXCR on the 5' RACE reads. Here the sample spans roughly 70,000 distinct CDR3 sequences, 4.5% to 5.5% being singletons. Input material: PBMCs. J is TRBJ1-1 and V is TRBV21-1; the table's TRBD1 call for D was not verified on the DNA. TRBV21-1 is deemed a pseudogene. This clonotype was sampled from a woman aged 70-85 years with multiple sclerosis. CDR3 nucleotides: TGTGCCAGCAGCGAGAAGGGGGGCGGGGGGTATACTGAAGCTTTCTTT. It codes for CASSEKGGGGYTEAFF.